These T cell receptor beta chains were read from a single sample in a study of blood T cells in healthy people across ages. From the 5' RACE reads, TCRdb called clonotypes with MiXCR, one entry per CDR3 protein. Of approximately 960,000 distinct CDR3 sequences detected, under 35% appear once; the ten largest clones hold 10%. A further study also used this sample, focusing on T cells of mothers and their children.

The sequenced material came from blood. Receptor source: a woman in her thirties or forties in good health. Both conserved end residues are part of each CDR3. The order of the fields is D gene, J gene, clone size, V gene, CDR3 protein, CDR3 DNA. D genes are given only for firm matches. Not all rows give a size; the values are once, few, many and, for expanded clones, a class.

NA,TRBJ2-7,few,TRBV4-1,CASSQERTGAGVNEQYF,TGCGCCAGCAGCCAAGAGAGGACAGGCGCGGGGGTCAACGAGCAGTACTTC
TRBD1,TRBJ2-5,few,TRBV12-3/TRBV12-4,CASRQRTGGVETQYF,TGTGCCAGCAGACAGAGGACAGGGGGAGTAGAGACCCAGTACTTC
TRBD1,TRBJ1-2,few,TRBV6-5,CASSFTGGWYGYTF,TGTGCCAGCAGCTTCACAGGGGGTTGGTATGGCTACACCTTC
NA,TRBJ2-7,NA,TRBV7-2,CASSLVWDRRSRNEQYF,TGTGCCAGCAGCTTAGTTTGGGACCGGAGGAGTCGCAACGAGCAGTACTTC
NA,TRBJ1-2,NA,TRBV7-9,CASSFSGFEGRVNYGYTF,TGTGCCAGCAGCTTCTCCGGATTTGAGGGGCGCGTTAACTATGGCTACACCTTC
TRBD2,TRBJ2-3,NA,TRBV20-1,CSARTGTTSTDTQYF,TGCAGTGCTAGAACCGGGACTACTAGCACAGATACGCAGTATTTT
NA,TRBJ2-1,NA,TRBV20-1,CSATERNEQFF,TGCAGTGCCACCGAGAGAAATGAGCAGTTCTTC
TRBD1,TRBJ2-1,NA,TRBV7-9,CASSLADRDDGQFF,TGTGCCAGCAGCTTAGCGGACAGGGACGATGGGCAGTTCTTC
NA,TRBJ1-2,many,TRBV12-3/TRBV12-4,CASSLASQGPWGYTF,TGTGCCAGCAGTTTAGCGTCTCAGGGGCCCTGGGGCTACACCTTC
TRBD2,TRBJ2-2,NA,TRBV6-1,CASSEPGLAGANTGELFF,TGTGCCAGCAGTGAACCGGGACTAGCGGGGGCGAACACCGGGGAGCTGTTTTTT
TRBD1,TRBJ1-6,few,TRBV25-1,CASSGWTGVNNSPLHF,TGTGCCAGCAGTGGCTGGACAGGGGTGAATAATTCACCCCTCCACTTT
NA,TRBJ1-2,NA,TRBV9,CASSVVGRGNYGYTF,TGTGCCAGCAGCGTAGTAGGCAGGGGAAACTATGGCTACACCTTC
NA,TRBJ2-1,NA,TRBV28,CASSPPAGSRNSYNEQFF,TGTGCCAGCAGTCCACCGGCTGGGTCGCGGAACTCCTACAATGAGCAGTTCTTC
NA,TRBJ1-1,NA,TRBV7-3,CASAEQENTEAFF,TGTGCCAGCGCCGAGCAGGAGAACACTGAAGCTTTCTTT
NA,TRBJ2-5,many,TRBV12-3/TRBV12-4,CASSNSGAGLGETQYF,TGTGCCAGCAGTAACTCCGGGGCGGGGCTGGGAGAGACCCAGTACTTC
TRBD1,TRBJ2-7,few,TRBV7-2,CASSRGQGASYEQYF,TGTGCCAGCAGCCGGGGACAGGGGGCATCCTACGAGCAGTACTTC
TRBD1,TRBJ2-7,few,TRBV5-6,CASSRWTGSNEQYF,TGTGCCAGCAGCCGGTGGACAGGGTCCAACGAGCAGTACTTC
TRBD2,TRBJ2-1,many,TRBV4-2,CASSPSGGAHNEQFF,TGTGCCAGCAGCCCGAGCGGGGGGGCCCACAATGAGCAGTTCTTC
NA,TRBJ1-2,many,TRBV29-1,CSVGETGDGYTF,TGCAGCGTTGGTGAGACGGGCGATGGCTACACCTTC
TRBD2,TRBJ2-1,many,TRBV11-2,CASSLGHGGGLGEQFF,TGTGCCAGCAGCTTAGGTCACGGGGGGGGCTTGGGTGAGCAGTTCTTC
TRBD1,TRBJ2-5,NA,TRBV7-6,CASSIRDRGRETQYF,TGTGCCAGCAGCATCCGGGACAGGGGACGCGAGACCCAGTACTTC
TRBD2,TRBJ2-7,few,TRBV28,CASSSGLAGVDNEQYF,TGTGCCAGCAGTTCAGGACTAGCGGGGGTCGACAATGAGCAGTACTTC
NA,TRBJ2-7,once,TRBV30,CAWTGDRGYSYEQYF,TGTGCCTGGACAGGGGATCGGGGGTACTCCTACGAGCAGTACTTC
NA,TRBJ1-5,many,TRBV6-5,CASSLGYARAGNQPQHF,TGTGCCAGCAGCCTCGGGTATGCCAGGGCTGGCAATCAGCCCCAGCATTTT
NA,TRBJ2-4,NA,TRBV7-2,CASSPGTHGANVAKNIQYF,TGTGCCAGCAGCCCCGGGACTCACGGCGCAAATGTAGCCAAAAACATTCAGTACTTC
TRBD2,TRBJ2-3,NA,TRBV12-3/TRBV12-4,CASSPDSGGSDTQYF,TGTGCCAGCAGCCCTGATAGCGGGGGATCAGATACGCAGTATTTT
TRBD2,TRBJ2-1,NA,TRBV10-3,CAISDASGGVYNEQFF,TGTGCCATCAGTGACGCTAGCGGGGGGGTCTACAATGAGCAGTTCTTC
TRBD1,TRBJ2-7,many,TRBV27,CASSTRTGTGNPYEQYF,TGTGCCAGCAGTACCCGTACGGGGACAGGTAATCCCTACGAGCAGTACTTC
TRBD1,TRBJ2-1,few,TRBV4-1,CASSQETGQGVYNEQFF,TGCGCCAGCAGCCAAGAAACCGGACAGGGGGTGTACAATGAGCAGTTCTTC
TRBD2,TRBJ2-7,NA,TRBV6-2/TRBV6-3,CASSLPGLGGSYEQYF,TGTGCCAGCAGTCTCCCCGGACTAGGAGGATCCTACGAGCAGTACTTC
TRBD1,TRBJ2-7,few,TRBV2,CASTTRTGPYEQYF,TGTGCCAGCACTACCAGGACAGGGCCCTACGAGCAGTACTTC
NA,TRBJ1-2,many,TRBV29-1,CSVGVTVGGYTF,TGCAGCGTTGGGGTGACCGTAGGCGGCTACACCTTC
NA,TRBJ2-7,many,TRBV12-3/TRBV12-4,CASRVDHEQYF,TGTGCCAGCAGGGTCGACCACGAGCAGTACTTC
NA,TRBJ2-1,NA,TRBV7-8,CASSQGAGIAYNEQFF,TGTGCCAGCAGCCAGGGCGCAGGGATCGCCTACAATGAGCAGTTCTTC
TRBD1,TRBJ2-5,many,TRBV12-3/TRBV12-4,CASSLRTGRETQYF,TGTGCCAGCAGTCTAAGGACAGGAAGGGAGACCCAGTACTTC
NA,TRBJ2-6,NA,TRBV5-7,CASSLEPWANVLTF,TGTGCCAGCAGCTTGGAACCCTGGGCCAACGTCCTGACTTTC
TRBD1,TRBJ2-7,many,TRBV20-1,CSARDDRGGYEQYF,TGCAGTGCTAGAGATGACAGGGGGGGTTACGAGCAGTACTTC
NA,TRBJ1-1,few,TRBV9,CASSVAERDPRGTEAFF,TGTGCCAGCAGCGTAGCGGAGCGGGACCCCCGGGGCACTGAAGCTTTCTTT